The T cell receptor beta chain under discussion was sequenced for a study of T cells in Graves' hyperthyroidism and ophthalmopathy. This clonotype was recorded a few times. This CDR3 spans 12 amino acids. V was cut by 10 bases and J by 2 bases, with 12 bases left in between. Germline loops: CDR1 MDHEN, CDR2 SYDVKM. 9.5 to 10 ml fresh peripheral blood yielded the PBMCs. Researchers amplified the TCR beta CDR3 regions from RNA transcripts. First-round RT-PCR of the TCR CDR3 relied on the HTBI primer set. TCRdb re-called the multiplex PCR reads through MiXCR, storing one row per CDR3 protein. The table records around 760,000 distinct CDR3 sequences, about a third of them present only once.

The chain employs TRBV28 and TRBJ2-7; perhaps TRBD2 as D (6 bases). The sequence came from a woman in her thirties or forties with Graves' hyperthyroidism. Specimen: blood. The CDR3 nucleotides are TGTGCCACCGCACTAGCCACCTACGAGCAGTACTTC. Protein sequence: CATALATYEQYF.